Shown below are 5 T cell receptor beta chains from a single sample sequenced in a study of blood T cell repertoires in COVID-19. Sequenced by immunoSEQ multiplex PCR; TCRdb stores in-frame clones only, minus some. The sample lists about 140,000 clones; around nine tenths were seen once. Source material: peripheral blood. The receptors originated from a woman between 40 and 55 years old with acute or convalescent COVID-19.

A note on this clone: Different DNA sequences within this sample yield the same CDR3. The genes are TRBV10-3 and TRBJ1-4; D not certain. The CDR3 sequence is 13 residues long. Germline CDR1 is ENHRY and CDR2 is SYGVKD. V was cut by 2 bases and J by 6 bases, with 7 bases left in between. Here the CDR3 reads CAISEKGDEKLFF. The CDR3 DNA is TGTGCCATCAGTGAGAAAGGAGATGAAAAACTGTTTTTT.

The chain has TRBV11-2 and TRBJ2-7; D is uncertain. Trimming stripped 4 bases from V and 8 bases from J, with 12 bases between. CDR3 length: 12 residues. The germline V gene encodes CDR1 SGHAT and CDR2 FQNNGV. CDR3 region: CASSSGREKQYF. As DNA, the CDR3 is TGTGCCAGCAGCTCAGGCCGAGAGAAGCAGTACTTC.

The V call is TRBV30, the J call TRBJ1-2; D might be TRBD1 (6 bases). The V end was cut by 5 bases, the J end by 6 bases, with 13 bases between. Germline lookup yields CDR1 GTSNPN and CDR2 SVGIG (reference sequence). The CDR3 runs to 12 residues. The CDR3 DNA reads TGTGCCTGGGAGGGGGGGCAGAATGGCTACACCTTC. It yields the protein CAWEGGQNGYTF.

For the CDR3, the DNA is TGTGCCAGCAGCCCGGGGGGGCCAGTCGATGAGCAGTTCTTC. Translation: CASSPGGPVDEQFF. This sequence joins TRBV9 and TRBJ2-1; 8 positions agree with TRBD2. Germline lookup yields CDR1 SGDLS and CDR2 YYNGEE. The CDR3 length is 14 residues. J was trimmed by 8 bases and V by 4 bases; bases with no gene match: 8.

The V call is TRBV7-2, the J call TRBJ1-1; possible D gene TRBD1, 6 bases. This CDR3 has 16 amino acids. Germline CDR1 is SGHTA and CDR2 is FQGNSA. The V and J ends lost 3 bases and 0 bases respectively, with 14 bases between them. The CDR3 sequence: CASSFLGQPMNTEAFF. The CDR3 region has the DNA TGTGCCAGCAGCTTCCTTGGACAGCCGATGAACACTGAAGCTTTCTTT.